Included here is one T cell receptor beta chain sequence, with context. The sample belongs to a study of cytomegalovirus exposure and HLA in healthy donors. V was cut by 1 base and J by 2 bases, with 9 bases left in between. The CDR3 extends over 14 amino acids. Germline CDR1 reads SGHNT; CDR2 reads YYREEE (reference sequence). 60 Vbeta and 13 Jbeta primers were used in PCR. In the original processing: The count from a later analysis was tens of millions of unique TCR beta chains, around 11 million of them shared. The data were produced by immunoSEQ multiplex PCR, yet TCRdb's version contains in-frame clones alone and is incomplete. The D gene and trimming were derived from the DNA, and the V and J assignments and clone size from that table. This repertoire shows roughly 160,000 clones, approximately 84% found once; its top ten account for about 3.4%.

The rearrangement uses TRBV5-4 and TRBJ2-5; maybe TRBD2 (6 bases). The source material was PBMCs. The source is a woman in her forties or fifties in good health and CMV-seropositive. CDR3 DNA: TGTGCCAGCAGCTTGAGGGACTTGCAAGAGACCCAGTACTTC. Amino acids: CASSLRDLQETQYF.